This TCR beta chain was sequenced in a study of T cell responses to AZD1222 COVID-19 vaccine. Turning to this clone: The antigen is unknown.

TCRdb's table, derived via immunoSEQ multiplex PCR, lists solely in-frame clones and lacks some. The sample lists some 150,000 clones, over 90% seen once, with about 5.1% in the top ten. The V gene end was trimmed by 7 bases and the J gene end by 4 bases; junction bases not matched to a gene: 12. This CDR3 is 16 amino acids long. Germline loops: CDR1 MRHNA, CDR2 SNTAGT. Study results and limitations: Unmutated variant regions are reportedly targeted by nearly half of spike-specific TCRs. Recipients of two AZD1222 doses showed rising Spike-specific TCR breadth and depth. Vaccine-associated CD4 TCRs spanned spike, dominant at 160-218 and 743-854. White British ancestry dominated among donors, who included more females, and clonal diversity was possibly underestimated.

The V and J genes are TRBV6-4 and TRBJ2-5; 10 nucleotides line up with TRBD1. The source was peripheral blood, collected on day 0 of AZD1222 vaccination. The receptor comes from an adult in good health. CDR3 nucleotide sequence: TGTGCCAGCATCGATGGGGGGACAGGGGACCGAGAGACCCAGTACTTC. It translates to CASIDGGTGDRETQYF.